This entry is about one T cell receptor beta chain. The antigen is unknown. A second PCR of about 7 to 12 cycles used a sample-barcoded 5' primer and a J-beta primer mix. Using its own MiXCR run on the 5' RACE reads, TCRdb lists one record per CDR3 protein. Among hundreds of thousands of distinct CDR3 sequences listed, 52% were seen once. This record comes from a study of blood T cells in healthy people across ages. Study observations and caveats: Naive T cell percentage showed a strong correlation with TCR beta diversity. Those diversity estimates obtained from one million T cells were thought to be underestimates.

Germline V lookup: CDR1 MNHEY, CDR2 SMNVEV (reference sequence). The CDR3 loop spans 16 amino acids. Trimming shortened V by 4 bases and J by 1 base, and 11 bases separated the two germline ends. This clonotype originated in a woman over 75 in good health. Sequencing was carried out using blood. The V call is TRBV27, the J call TRBJ2-6; D gene uncertain. CDR3 DNA sequence: TGTGCCAGCAGTTCCGTCACAGCGTCTGGGGCCAACGTCCTGACTTTC. It codes for CASSSVTASGANVLTF.